This T cell receptor beta chain is from a study of cytomegalovirus exposure and HLA in healthy donors. Overall study results and limits: In a later analysis, specific HLA alleles were associated with under 20,000 TCR beta sequences at a 0.05 false discovery rate. It is likely that the observed cluster of highly shared sequence variants was a sequencing artifact. Roughly uniform sequencing depth across donors was assumed, possibly incorrectly.

Regarding this clone: Its antigen is currently unknown. The same CDR3 is also encoded by other DNA sequences in this sample.

Germline V gene lookup returns CDR1 KGHSH and CDR2 LQKENI. Trimming took 3 bases from V and 3 from J, leaving 8 bases between them. The CDR3 extends over 13 amino acids. This PCR relied on a set of 60 Vbeta primers and 13 Jbeta primers. Clones were read by immunoSEQ multiplex PCR, and TCRdb kept only the in-frame ones, dropping some. This table holds 150,000 to 200,000 clones, more than 80% found once. The origin of this receptor is a woman aged 18-29 years in good health and CMV-seronegative. Source material: PBMCs. The genes are TRBV18 and TRBJ1-1; D may be TRBD1 (5 bases). The CDR3 DNA reads TGTGCCAGCTCACCTCAAGGGGACACTGAAGCTTTCTTT. Its protein is CASSPQGDTEAFF.